This T cell receptor beta chain originates from a study of OX40 agonist ivuxolimab in advanced cancers. Overall study context: It was permissible to have had prior anti-PD-1, anti-PD-L1 or anti-CTLA-4 therapy, and under 45% had some.

V lost 7 bases and J lost 5; bases outside the gene matches: 8. The V gene's germline CDR1 is WSHSY and CDR2 SAAADI. The CDR3 sequence is 15 residues long. Profiling relied on immunoSEQ multiplex PCR, and the TCRdb table lists in-frame clones only, not all of them. The data contain 50,000 or so clones, 80% to 90% of them singletons. This chain joins TRBV10-2 and TRBJ2-4; 10 nucleotides agree with TRBD2. The clonotype was recovered from an adult with an advanced solid tumor such as melanoma, head and neck, liver or kidney cancer. Sequencing used CD4+ or CD8+ T cells sorted from blood, obtained in a trial of the OX40 agonist ivuxolimab. The chain's CDR3 is CASKGLAEGENIQYF. CDR3 in DNA: TGCGCCAGCAAAGGACTAGCGGAGGGGGAAAACATTCAGTACTTC.